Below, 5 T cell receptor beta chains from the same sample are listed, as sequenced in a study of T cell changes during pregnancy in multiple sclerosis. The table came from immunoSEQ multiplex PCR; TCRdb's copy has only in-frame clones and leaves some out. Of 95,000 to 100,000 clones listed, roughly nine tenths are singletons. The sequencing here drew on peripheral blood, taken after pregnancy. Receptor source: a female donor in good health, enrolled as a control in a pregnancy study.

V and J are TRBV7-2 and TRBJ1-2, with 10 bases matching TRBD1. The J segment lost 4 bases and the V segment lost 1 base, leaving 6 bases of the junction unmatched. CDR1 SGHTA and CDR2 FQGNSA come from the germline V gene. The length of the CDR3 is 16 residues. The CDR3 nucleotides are TGTGCCAGCAGCTTAGATCGCCGGGACAGGGGCTATGGCTACACCTTC. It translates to CASSLDRRDRGYGYTF.

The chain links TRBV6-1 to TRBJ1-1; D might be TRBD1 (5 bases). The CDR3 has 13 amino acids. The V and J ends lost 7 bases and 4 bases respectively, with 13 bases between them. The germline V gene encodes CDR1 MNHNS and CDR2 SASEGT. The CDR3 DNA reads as TGTGCCAGCAATAAAGGGGAGGGCACTGAAGCTTTCTTT. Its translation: CASNKGEGTEAFF.

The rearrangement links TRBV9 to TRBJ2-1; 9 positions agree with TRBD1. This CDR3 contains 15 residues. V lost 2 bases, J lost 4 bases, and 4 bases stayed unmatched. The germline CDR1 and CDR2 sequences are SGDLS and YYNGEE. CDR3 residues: CASSVRDREYNEQFF. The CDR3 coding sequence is TGTGCCAGCAGCGTTAGGGACAGGGAGTACAATGAGCAGTTCTTC.

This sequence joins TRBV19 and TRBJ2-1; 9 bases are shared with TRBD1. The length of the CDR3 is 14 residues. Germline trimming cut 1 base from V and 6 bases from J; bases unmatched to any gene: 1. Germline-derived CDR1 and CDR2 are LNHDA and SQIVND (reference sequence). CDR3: CASSIVQGANEQFF. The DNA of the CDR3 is TGTGCCAGTAGTATAGTACAGGGGGCCAATGAGCAGTTCTTC. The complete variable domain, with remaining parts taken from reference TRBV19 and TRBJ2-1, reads DGGITQSPKYLFRKEGQNVTLSCEQNLNHDAMYWYRQDPGQGLRLIYYSQIVNDFQKGDIAEGYSVSREKKESFPLTVTSAQKNPTAFYLCASSIVQGANEQFFGPGTRLTVL.

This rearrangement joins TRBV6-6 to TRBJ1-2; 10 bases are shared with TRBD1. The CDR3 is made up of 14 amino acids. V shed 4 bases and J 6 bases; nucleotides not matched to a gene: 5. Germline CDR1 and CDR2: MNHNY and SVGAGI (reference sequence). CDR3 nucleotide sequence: TGTGCCAGCAGTTGGACAGGGGGAGGAGATGGCTACACCTTC. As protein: CASSWTGGGDGYTF.